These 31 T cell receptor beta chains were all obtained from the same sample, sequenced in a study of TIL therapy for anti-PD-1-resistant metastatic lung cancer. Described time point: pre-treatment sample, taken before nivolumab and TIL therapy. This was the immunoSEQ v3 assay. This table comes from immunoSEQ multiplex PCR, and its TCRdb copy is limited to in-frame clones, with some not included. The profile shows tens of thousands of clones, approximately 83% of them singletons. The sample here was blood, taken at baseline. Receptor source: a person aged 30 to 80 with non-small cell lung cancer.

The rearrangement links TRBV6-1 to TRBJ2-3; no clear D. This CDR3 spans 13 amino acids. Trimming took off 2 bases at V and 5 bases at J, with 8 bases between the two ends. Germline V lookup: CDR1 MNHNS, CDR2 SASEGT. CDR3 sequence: CASSEQVLDTQYF. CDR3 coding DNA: TGTGCCAGCAGTGAACAGGTTTTAGATACGCAGTATTTT.

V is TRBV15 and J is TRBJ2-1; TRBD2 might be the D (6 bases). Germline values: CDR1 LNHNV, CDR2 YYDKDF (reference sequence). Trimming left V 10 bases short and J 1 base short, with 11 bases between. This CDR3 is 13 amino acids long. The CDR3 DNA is TGTGCCATCCCCCGGGGGTCCTACAATGAGCAGTTCTTC. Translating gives CAIPRGSYNEQFF.

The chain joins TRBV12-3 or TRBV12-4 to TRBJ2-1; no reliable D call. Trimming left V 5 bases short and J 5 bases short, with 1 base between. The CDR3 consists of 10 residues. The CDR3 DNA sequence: TGTGCCAGCAGTAACAATGAGCAGTTCTTC. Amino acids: CASSNNEQFF.

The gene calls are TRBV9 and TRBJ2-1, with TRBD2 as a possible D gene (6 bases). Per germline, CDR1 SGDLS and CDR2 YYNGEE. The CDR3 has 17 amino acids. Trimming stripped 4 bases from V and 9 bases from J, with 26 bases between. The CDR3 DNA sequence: TGTGCCAGCAGCCCTTACAACTCGGACTACCCTAGGCGTGAGCAGTTCTTC. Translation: CASSPYNSDYPRREQFF.

The CDR3 DNA is TGCGCCAGCAGCCCAATAGCGGAAATAGGGGAGACCCAGTACTTC. It specifies CASSPIAEIGETQYF. This chain joins TRBV4-1 and TRBJ2-5, with D perhaps TRBD2 (6 bases). The V end lost 4 bases, the J end lost 5 bases, and 17 bases lay between the germline ends. The CDR3 length is 15 residues. Germline-derived CDR1 and CDR2 are MGHRA and YSYEKL.

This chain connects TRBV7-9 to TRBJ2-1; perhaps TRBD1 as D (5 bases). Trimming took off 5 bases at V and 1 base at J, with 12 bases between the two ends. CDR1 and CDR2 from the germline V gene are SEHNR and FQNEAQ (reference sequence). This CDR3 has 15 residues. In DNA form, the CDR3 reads TGTGCCAGCAGCCCCGACAGTGTTTCCTACAATGAGCAGTTCTTC. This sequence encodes CASSPDSVSYNEQFF.

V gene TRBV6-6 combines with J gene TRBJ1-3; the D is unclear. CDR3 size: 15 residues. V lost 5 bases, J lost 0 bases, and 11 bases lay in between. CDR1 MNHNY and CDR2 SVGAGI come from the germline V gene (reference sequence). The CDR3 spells CASSPLSYSGNTIYF. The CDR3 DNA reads TGTGCCAGCAGTCCACTCTCCTACTCTGGAAACACCATATATTTT.

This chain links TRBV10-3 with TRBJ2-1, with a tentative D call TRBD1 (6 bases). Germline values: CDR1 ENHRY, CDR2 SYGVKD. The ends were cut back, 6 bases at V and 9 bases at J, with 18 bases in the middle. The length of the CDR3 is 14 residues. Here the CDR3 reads CAIRDMTGAGEQFF. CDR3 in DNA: TGTGCCATCAGGGATATGACAGGCGCAGGTGAGCAGTTCTTC.

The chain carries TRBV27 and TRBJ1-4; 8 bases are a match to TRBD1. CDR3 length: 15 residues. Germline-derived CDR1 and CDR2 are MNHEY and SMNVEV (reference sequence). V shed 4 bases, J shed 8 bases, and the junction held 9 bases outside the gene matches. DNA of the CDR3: TGTGCCAGCAGTTCAGGAGACAGGGGTGGGGAAAAACTGTTTTTT. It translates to CASSSGDRGGEKLFF.

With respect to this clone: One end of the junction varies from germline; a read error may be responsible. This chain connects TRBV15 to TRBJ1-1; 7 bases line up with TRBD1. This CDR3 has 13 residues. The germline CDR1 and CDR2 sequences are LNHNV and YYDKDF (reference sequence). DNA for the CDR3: TGTGCCACCAGCTCACAGGGGTACACTGAACCCCTCTTT. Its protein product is CATSSQGYTEPLF.

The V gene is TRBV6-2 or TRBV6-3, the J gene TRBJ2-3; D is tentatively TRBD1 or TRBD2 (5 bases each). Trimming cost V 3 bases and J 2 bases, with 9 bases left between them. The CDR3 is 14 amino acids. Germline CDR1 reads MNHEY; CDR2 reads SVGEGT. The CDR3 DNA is TGTGCCAGCAGTTATAGGGACGTCACAGATACGCAGTATTTT. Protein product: CASSYRDVTDTQYF.

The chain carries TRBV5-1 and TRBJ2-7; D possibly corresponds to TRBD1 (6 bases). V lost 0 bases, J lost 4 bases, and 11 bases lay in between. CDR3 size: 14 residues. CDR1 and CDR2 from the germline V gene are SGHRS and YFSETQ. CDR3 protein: CASSLEQGRYEQYF. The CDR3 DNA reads TGCGCCAGCAGCTTGGAACAGGGTCGGTACGAGCAGTACTTC.

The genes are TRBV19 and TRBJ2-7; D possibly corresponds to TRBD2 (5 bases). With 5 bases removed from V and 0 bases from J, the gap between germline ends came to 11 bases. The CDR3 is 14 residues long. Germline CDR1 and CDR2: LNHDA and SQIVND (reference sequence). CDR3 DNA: TGTGCCAGTAGTTTTCAGCGGAACTCCTACGAGCAGTACTTC. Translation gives CASSFQRNSYEQYF. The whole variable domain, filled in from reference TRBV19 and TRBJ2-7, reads DGGITQSPKYLFRKEGQNVTLSCEQNLNHDAMYWYRQDPGQGLRLIYYSQIVNDFQKGDIAEGYSVSREKKESFPLTVTSAQKNPTAFYLCASSFQRNSYEQYFGPGTRLTVT.

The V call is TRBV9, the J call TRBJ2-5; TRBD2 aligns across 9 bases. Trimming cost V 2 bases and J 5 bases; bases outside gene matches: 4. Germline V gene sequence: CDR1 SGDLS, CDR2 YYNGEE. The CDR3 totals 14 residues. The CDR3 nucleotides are TGTGCCAGCAGCGTGGCCGGGACTAGCGAGACCCAGTACTTC. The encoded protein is CASSVAGTSETQYF.

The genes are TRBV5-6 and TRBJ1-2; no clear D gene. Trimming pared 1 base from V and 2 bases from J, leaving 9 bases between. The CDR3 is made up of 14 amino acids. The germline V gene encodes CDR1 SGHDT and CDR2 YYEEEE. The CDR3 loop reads CASSLWGQNYGYTF. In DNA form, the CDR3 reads TGTGCCAGCAGCTTGTGGGGTCAGAACTATGGCTACACCTTC.

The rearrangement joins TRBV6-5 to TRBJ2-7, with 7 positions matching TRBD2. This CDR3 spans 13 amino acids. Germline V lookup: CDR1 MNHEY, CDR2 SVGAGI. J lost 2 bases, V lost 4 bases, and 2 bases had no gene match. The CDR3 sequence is CASSWGGAYEQYF. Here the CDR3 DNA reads TGTGCCAGCAGTTGGGGGGGGGCCTACGAGCAGTACTTC.

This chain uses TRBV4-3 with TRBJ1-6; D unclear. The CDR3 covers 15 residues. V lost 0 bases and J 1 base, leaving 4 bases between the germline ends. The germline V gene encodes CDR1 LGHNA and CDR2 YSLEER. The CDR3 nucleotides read TGCGCCAGCAGCCAAGACAGGTCCTATAATTCACCCCTCCACTTT. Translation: CASSQDRSYNSPLHF.

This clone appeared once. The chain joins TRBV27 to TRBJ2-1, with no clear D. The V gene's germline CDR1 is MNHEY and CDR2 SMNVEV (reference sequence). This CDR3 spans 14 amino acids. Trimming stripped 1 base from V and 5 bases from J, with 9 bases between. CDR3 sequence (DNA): TGTGCCAGCAGTTTATTAGGCGGACACAATGAGCAGTTCTTC. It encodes CASSLLGGHNEQFF.

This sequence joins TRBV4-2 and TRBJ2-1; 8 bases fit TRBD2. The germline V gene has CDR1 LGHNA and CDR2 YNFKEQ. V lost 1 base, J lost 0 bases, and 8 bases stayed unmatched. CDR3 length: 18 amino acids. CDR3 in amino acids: CASSQALPSGSSYNEQFF. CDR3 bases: TGTGCCAGCAGCCAAGCCCTACCCAGCGGGAGCTCCTACAATGAGCAGTTCTTC.

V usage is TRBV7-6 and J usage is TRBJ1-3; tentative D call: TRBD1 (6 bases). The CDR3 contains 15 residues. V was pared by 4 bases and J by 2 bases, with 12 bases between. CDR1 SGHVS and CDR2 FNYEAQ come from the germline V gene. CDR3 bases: TGTGCCAGCAGCTCAGGGGTGGAGGCTGGAAACACCATATATTTT. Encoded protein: CASSSGVEAGNTIYF.

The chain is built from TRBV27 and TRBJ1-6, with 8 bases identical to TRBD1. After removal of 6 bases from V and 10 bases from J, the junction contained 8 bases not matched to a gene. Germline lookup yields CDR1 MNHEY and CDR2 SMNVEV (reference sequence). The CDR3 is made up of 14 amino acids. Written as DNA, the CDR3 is TGTGCCAGCAGGCCACAGGGGGAGGCCTCACCCCTCCACTTT. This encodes CASRPQGEASPLHF.

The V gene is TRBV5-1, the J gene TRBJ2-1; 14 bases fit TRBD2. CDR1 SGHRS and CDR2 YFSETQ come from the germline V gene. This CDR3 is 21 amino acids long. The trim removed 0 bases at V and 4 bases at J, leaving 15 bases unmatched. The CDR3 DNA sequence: TGCGCCAGCAGCTTGGGGTGGCCGGGACTAGCGGGAGTAATGCAGTACAATGAGCAGTTCTTC. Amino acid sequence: CASSLGWPGLAGVMQYNEQFF.

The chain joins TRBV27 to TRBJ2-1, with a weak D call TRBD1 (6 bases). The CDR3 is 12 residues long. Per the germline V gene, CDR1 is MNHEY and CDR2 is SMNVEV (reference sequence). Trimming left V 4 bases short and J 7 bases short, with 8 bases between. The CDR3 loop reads CASSSGVNEQFF. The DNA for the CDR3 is TGTGCCAGCAGTTCAGGGGTGAATGAGCAGTTCTTC.

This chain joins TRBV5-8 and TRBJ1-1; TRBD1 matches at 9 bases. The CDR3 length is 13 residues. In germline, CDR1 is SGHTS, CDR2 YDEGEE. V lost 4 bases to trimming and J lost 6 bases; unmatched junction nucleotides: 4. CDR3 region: CASSPGTGPEAFF. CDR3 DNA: TGTGCCAGCAGCCCCGGGACAGGGCCTGAAGCTTTCTTT.

CDR3 coding DNA: TGTGCCAGCAGCCCTACCCTCACCGGGGAGCTGTTTTTT. This codes for CASSPTLTGELFF. The rearrangement uses TRBV12-3 or TRBV12-4 and TRBJ2-2, with D unresolved. The CDR3 spans 13 residues. V lost 6 bases and J lost 4, with 9 bases in between.

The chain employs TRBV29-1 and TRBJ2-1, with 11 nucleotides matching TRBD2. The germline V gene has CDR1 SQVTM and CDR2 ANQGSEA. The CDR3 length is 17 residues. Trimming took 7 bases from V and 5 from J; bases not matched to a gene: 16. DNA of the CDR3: TGCAGCGCCATTAGCGGGAGGGCCAATATACGGGACAATGAGCAGTTCTTC. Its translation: CSAISGRANIRDNEQFF.

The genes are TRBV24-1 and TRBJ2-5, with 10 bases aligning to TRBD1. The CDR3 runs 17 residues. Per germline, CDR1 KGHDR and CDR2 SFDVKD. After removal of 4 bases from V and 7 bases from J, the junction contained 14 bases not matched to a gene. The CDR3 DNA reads TGTGCCACCAGTGACTCCGAAGGACAGGGGGTTATAGGGACCCAGTACTTC. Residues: CATSDSEGQGVIGTQYF.

The DNA of the CDR3 is TGTGCCAGCAGCCAGGGACTAGCGGCGAACACCGGGGAGCTGTTTTTT. It specifies CASSQGLAANTGELFF. The rearrangement uses TRBV3-1 (or the pseudogene TRBV3-2) and TRBJ2-2; TRBD2 matches at 11 bases. Trimming removed 3 bases from V and 0 bases from J; junction bases left unmatched: 0. CDR3 length equals 16 residues. Germline V gene lookup returns CDR1 LGHDT and CDR2 YNNKEL (reference sequence).

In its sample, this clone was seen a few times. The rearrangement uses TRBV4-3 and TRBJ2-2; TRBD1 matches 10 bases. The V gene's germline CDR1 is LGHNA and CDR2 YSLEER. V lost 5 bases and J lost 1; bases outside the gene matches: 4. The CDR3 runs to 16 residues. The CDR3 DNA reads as TGCGCCAGCAGCTTCGGGACAGGGGAGAACACCGGGGAGCTGTTTTTT. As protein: CASSFGTGENTGELFF.

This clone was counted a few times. The CDR3 sequence: CASSPGQSNSPLHF. The CDR3 DNA follows: TGTGCCAGCAGCCCGGGACAGAGCAATTCACCCCTCCACTTT. The chain employs TRBV7-3 and TRBJ1-6; 7 nucleotides align to TRBD1. The germline CDR1 and CDR2 sequences are SGHTA and FQGTGA. This CDR3 comprises 14 residues. J lost 7 bases, V lost 5 bases, and 5 bases had no gene match.

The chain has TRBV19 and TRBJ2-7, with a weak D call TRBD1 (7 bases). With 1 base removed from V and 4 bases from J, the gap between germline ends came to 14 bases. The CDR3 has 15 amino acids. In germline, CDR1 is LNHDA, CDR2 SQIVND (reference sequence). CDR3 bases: TGTGCCAGTAGTATAGGAGGAGGGGGCCAGTACGAGCAGTACTTC. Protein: CASSIGGGGQYEQYF.